Listed here are 21 T cell receptor beta chains from one sample, sequenced in a study of cytomegalovirus exposure and HLA in healthy donors. Libraries were prepared by immunoSEQ multiplex PCR; TCRdb keeps only in-frame clonotypes and omits some of them. The repertoire consists of about 68,000 clones, with about 90% occurring once and the leading ten covering around 3%. The sequenced sample consisted of PBMCs. The receptors were gathered from a man between 18 and 29 years old in good health and CMV-seronegative.

This chain connects TRBV6-6 to TRBJ2-5, with D unresolved. CDR1 is MNHNY, CDR2 SVGAGI, per germline (reference sequence). This CDR3 region has 13 residues. V lost 5 bases and J lost 5, with 12 bases in between. CDR3 DNA: TGTGCCAGCAGTGGGCAGGCAAGGGAGACCCAGTACTTC. Translated: CASSGQARETQYF.

V usage is TRBV6-5 and J usage is TRBJ2-5, with 12 bases lining up with TRBD2. Germline assignment: CDR1 MNHEY and CDR2 SVGAGI. This CDR3 comprises 15 residues. After removal of 0 bases from V and 5 bases from J, the junction contained 1 base not matched to a gene. CDR3 DNA sequence: TGTGCCAGCAGTTACTCGACTAGCGGGAGTGAGACCCAGTACTTC. This sequence encodes CASSYSTSGSETQYF.

The chain couples TRBV14 to TRBJ2-5; D gene uncertain. The V gene's germline CDR1 is SGHDN and CDR2 FVKESK. There are 12 residues in the CDR3. Between the trimmed V and J ends, which lost 8 bases and 7 bases, there was a span of 14 bases. Here the CDR3 reads CASAYWSGTQYF. The CDR3 DNA sequence: TGTGCCAGCGCGTACTGGTCCGGGACCCAGTACTTC. Together with reference TRBV14 and TRBJ2-5, the CDR3 gives the full variable domain: EAGVTQFPSHSVIEKGQTVTLRCDPISGHDNLYWYRRVMGKEIKFLLHFVKESKQDESGMPNNRFLAERTGGTYSTLKVQPAELEDSGVYFCASAYWSGTQYFGPGTRLLVL.

The V gene is TRBV28, the J gene TRBJ2-1, with D perhaps TRBD1 (6 bases). The ends were cut back, 5 bases at V and 7 bases at J, with 9 bases in the middle. The CDR3 consists of 12 residues. Per germline, CDR1 MDHEN and CDR2 SYDVKM. As DNA, the CDR3 is TGTGCCAGCAGTCGGACAGTGAATGAGCAGTTCTTC. It yields the protein CASSRTVNEQFF.

The chain employs TRBV6-1 and TRBJ2-2, with D maybe TRBD1 (5 bases). V was shortened by 1 base and J by 5 bases, with 11 bases between the two germline ends. The length of the CDR3 is 15 residues. CDR1 and CDR2 (germline): MNHNS, SASEGT. CDR3 sequence: CASSEGQWRTGELFF. In DNA form, the CDR3 reads TGTGCCAGCAGTGAAGGACAGTGGCGAACCGGGGAGCTGTTTTTT.

This clone was counted a single time. The rearrangement uses TRBV6-5 and TRBJ2-1; 7 nucleotides match TRBD2. This CDR3 is built from 14 residues. Germline assignment: CDR1 MNHEY and CDR2 SVGAGI. Trimming took 7 bases from V and 10 from J; bases not matched to a gene: 13. The CDR3 sequence: CASNPGGNAAEQFF. The CDR3 DNA follows: TGTGCCAGCAACCCCGGGGGGAACGCGGCCGAGCAGTTCTTC.

The gene calls are TRBV6-5 and TRBJ2-2; no clear D. CDR1 MNHEY and CDR2 SVGAGI come from the germline V gene. Trimming took off 6 bases at V and 7 bases at J, with 12 bases between the two ends. This CDR3 contains 13 residues. CDR3 residues: CASSETIGGELFF. Here the CDR3 DNA reads TGTGCCAGCAGCGAAACCATCGGCGGGGAGCTGTTTTTT.

V usage is TRBV5-1 and J usage is TRBJ2-7; 7 positions agree with TRBD2. Germline CDR1 reads SGHRS; CDR2 reads YFSETQ. CDR3 size: 14 residues. The V and J ends lost 0 bases and 5 bases, in that order; junction bases with no gene match: 5. The CDR3 DNA reads as TGCGCCAGCAGCTTGGGGCGGGAGCTCGACGAGCAGTACTTC. This codes for CASSLGRELDEQYF.

The chain recombines TRBV19 with TRBJ1-1; TRBD1 aligns across 9 bases. There are 14 residues in the CDR3. The V and J ends lost 10 bases and 0 bases, in that order; junction bases with no gene match: 6. Looked up from germline, CDR1 is LNHDA and CDR2 is SQIVND (reference sequence). The CDR3 nucleotides are TGTGCCATTCGCGACAGGGGGATGAACACTGAAGCTTTCTTT. It is translated as CAIRDRGMNTEAFF.

V usage is TRBV10-3 and J usage is TRBJ2-7, with TRBD1 identical over 7 bases. The CDR3 runs to 13 residues. Germline CDR1 is ENHRY and CDR2 is SYGVKD. V lost 2 bases and J lost 6; bases outside the gene matches: 4. This CDR3 reads CAISENTGVEQYF. Written as DNA, the CDR3 is TGTGCCATCAGTGAGAATACAGGGGTCGAGCAGTACTTC.

In this sample, this clone turned up once. The chain recombines TRBV6-5 with TRBJ2-7, with D possibly matching TRBD2 (6 bases). The ends were cut back, 5 bases at V and 1 base at J, with 15 bases in the middle. The germline gives CDR1 MNHEY, CDR2 SVGAGI. This CDR3 contains 15 residues. The DNA for the CDR3 is TGTGCCAGCAGTACACCCAACGGGAGATCCTACGAGCAGTACTTC. Encoded protein: CASSTPNGRSYEQYF.

The chain is built from TRBV7-8 and TRBJ2-1, with 8 bases identical to TRBD1. Germline CDR1 reads SGHVS; CDR2 reads FQNEAQ. The CDR3 extends over 14 amino acids. V shed 3 bases, J shed 9 bases, and the junction held 7 bases outside the gene matches. The CDR3 DNA is TGTGCCAGCAGCTTTGGACAGGGTCGGGGTGAGCAGTTCTTC. Its translation is CASSFGQGRGEQFF.

V usage is TRBV5-4 and J usage is TRBJ2-1, with TRBD1 as a possible D gene (5 bases). Trimming pared 0 bases from V and 3 bases from J, leaving 10 bases between. The germline V gene has CDR1 SGHNT and CDR2 YYREEE (reference sequence). The CDR3 has 15 amino acids. CDR3 sequence (DNA): TGTGCCAGCAGCTTGGGGCAGGGAAGCTACAATGAGCAGTTCTTC. Residues: CASSLGQGSYNEQFF.

V usage is TRBV20-1 and J usage is TRBJ2-5; D is uncertain. V was shortened by 0 bases and J by 9 bases, with 5 bases between the two germline ends. Germline CDR1 DFQATT, CDR2 SNEGSKA (reference sequence). The CDR3 contains 10 residues. CDR3 protein: CSAREQSQYF. For the CDR3, the DNA is TGCAGTGCTAGAGAGCAGTCCCAGTACTTC.

This clone is a singleton in its sample. This chain links TRBV14 with TRBJ2-7; D gene ambiguous. This CDR3 is 13 amino acids long. The germline gives CDR1 SGHDN, CDR2 FVKESK. The germline V and J ends were trimmed by 4 bases and 5 bases, with 12 bases remaining between them. CDR3: CASSLLRTDEQYF. DNA for the CDR3: TGTGCCAGCAGCCTTCTTCGCACTGACGAGCAGTACTTC.

This clone was detected only once. The chain uses TRBV27 and TRBJ1-1; 7 bases match TRBD1. The CDR3 contains 12 residues. Germline loops: CDR1 MNHEY, CDR2 SMNVEV (reference sequence). J lost 1 base, V lost 10 bases, and 3 bases had no gene match. The CDR3 region has the DNA TGTGCCATCCGGACAGGGAACACTGAAGCTTTCTTT. This encodes CAIRTGNTEAFF.

The rearrangement links TRBV9 to TRBJ1-5; weak D call: TRBD1 (5 bases). CDR3 length: 14 residues. Trimming removed 2 bases from V and 0 bases from J, with 6 bases in between. The germline V gene encodes CDR1 SGDLS and CDR2 YYNGEE. Here the CDR3 DNA reads TGTGCCAGCAGCGTTGACAGTAGCAATCAGCCCCAGCATTTT. Translated, it gives CASSVDSSNQPQHF. The full variable domain, with the rest looked up from reference TRBV9 and TRBJ1-5, is DSGVTQTPKHLITATGQRVTLRCSPRSGDLSVYWYQQSLDQGLQFLIQYYNGEERAKGNILERFSAQQFPDLHSELNLSSLELGDSALYFCASSVDSSNQPQHFGDGTRLSIL.

V is TRBV2 and J is TRBJ2-2; 14 bases are a match to TRBD2. Germline CDR1 SNHLY, CDR2 FYNNEI. The CDR3 sequence is 15 residues long. Germline trimming cut 10 bases from V and 4 bases from J; bases unmatched to any gene: 5. The CDR3 region is CATYGLAGGTGELFF. The DNA of the CDR3 is TGTGCCACCTACGGACTAGCGGGAGGCACCGGGGAGCTGTTTTTT.

The chain carries TRBV5-6 and TRBJ2-5, with 10 bases identical to TRBD1. With V trimmed by 1 base and J by 5 bases, 5 bases remained unmatched. Looked up from germline, CDR1 is SGHDT and CDR2 is YYEEEE. The length of the CDR3 is 15 residues. DNA of the CDR3: TGTGCCAGCAGCTTGAAGGGACAGGGGTCGGAGACCCAGTACTTC. It encodes CASSLKGQGSETQYF.

This rearrangement joins TRBV7-9 to TRBJ1-1; D might be TRBD1 (5 bases). The CDR3 length is 12 residues. Germline V gene sequence: CDR1 SEHNR, CDR2 FQNEAQ (reference sequence). Trimming shortened V by 6 bases and J by 4 bases, and 9 bases separated the two germline ends. CDR3 amino acids: CASSSGGTEAFF. Written as DNA, the CDR3 is TGTGCCAGCAGTTCCGGGGGCACTGAAGCTTTCTTT.

This chain connects TRBV5-6 to TRBJ2-7, with D possibly TRBD1 on 5 matching bases. Per the germline V gene, CDR1 is SGHDT and CDR2 is YYEEEE. CDR3 length: 11 residues. The ends were cut back, 1 base at V and 9 bases at J, with 8 bases in the middle. CDR3 sequence reads: CASSLKGLQYF. CDR3 nucleotide sequence: TGTGCCAGCAGCTTGAAGGGGCTGCAGTACTTC.